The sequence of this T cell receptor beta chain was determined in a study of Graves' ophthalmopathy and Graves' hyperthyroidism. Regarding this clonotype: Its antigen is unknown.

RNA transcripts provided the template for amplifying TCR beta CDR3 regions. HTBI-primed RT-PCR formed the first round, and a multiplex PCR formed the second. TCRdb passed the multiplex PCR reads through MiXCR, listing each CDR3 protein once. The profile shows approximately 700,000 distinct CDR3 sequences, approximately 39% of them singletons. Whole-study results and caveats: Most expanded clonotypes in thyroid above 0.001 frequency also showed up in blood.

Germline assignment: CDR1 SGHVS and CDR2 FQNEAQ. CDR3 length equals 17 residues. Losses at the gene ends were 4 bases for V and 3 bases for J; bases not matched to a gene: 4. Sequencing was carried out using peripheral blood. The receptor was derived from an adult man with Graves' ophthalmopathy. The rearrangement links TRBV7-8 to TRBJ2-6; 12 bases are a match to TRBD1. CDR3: CASSSWDRGRGANVLTF. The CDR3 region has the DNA TGTGCCAGCAGCTCTTGGGACAGGGGGCGTGGGGCCAACGTCCTGACTTTC.